The subject of this entry is one T cell receptor beta chain. What it recognizes is unknown. There are 16 residues in the CDR3. The J segment lost 7 bases and the V segment lost 2 bases, leaving 10 bases of the junction unmatched. The germline gives CDR1 LNHNV, CDR2 YYDKDF (reference sequence). This sample was included in a study of cytotoxic CD8 clonotypes in ibrutinib-treated CLL. Whole-study results and caveats: Patients had baseline clonality above age-matched healthy donors, and this clonality moved with circulating CD8+ T-cell counts.

TCRdb's copy holds only in-frame clones and misses some; the assay was immunoSEQ multiplex PCR. The sample has approximately 10,000 clones; 81% are singletons. The V call is TRBV15, the J call TRBJ2-1; the match to TRBD2 covers 8 bases. This TCR derives from a human donor with chronic lymphocytic leukemia. The sample consisted of PBMCs, taken at disease progression, from a patient treated with ibrutinib. Here the CDR3 DNA reads TGTGCCACCAGCAGACAGCGGGAGATTTCGGTGAATGAGCAGTTCTTC. Its translation: CATSRQREISVNEQFF.